Here is one TCR beta chain with its context. The sample comes from a study of OX40 agonist ivuxolimab in advanced cancers. Study context: At just under 85% male, the cohort had a mean age of 60 years, ranging from roughly 20 to 80.

Method: immunoSEQ multiplex PCR; TCRdb's copy keeps in-frame clones and lacks some. Here the sample spans about 100,000 clones, over 75% being singletons. This material consisted of CD4+ or CD8+ T cells sorted from blood, taken in a trial of the OX40 agonist ivuxolimab. The receptor was isolated from an adult with an advanced solid tumor such as melanoma, head and neck, liver or kidney cancer.

In DNA form, the CDR3 reads TGTGCCAGCAGTTACGCCCAGGACTATGGCTACACCTTC. Translated: CASSYAQDYGYTF. The rearrangement joins TRBV6-5 to TRBJ1-2; the D is unclear. V was clipped by 2 bases and J by 3 bases, with 7 bases between them. Germline CDR1 and CDR2: MNHEY and SVGAGI. CDR3 size: 13 residues.